Following are 3 T cell receptor beta chains from one sample sequenced in a study of human T cells and chemical hapten exposure. From the RACE reads, TCRdb called clonotypes with MiXCR, one entry per CDR3 protein. There are roughly 38,000 distinct CDR3 sequences in the sample; about 4.2% occur only once, and more than 25% lies in the top ten. Time point meaning: patch test 1, 2 weeks after DPC sensitization. Treatment reported: therapeutic diphenylcyclopropenone sensitization with weekly scalp DPC. Whole blood, unfractionated, served as the material for total RNA extraction. Here the sequenced sample was whole blood, taken in connection with sensitization to the hapten diphenylcyclopropenone (DPC). The receptor set was obtained from a man aged 45 to 65 with alopecia areata. Some clones in this sample may be carry-over from other donors' samples.

At least ten counts were recorded for this clonotype. This chain uses TRBV5-1 with TRBJ2-5, with a tentative D call TRBD1 (6 bases). Deletions cut 0 bases from V and 5 bases from J, with 8 bases between. Germline loops: CDR1 SGHRS, CDR2 YFSETQ. The CDR3 spans 13 residues. This CDR3 reads CASSLGGHETQYF. CDR3 in DNA: TGCGCCAGCAGCTTGGGGGGGCACGAGACCCAGTACTTC.

This clonotype has a count of ten or more. The V and J genes are TRBV24-1 and TRBJ2-7, with 7 nucleotides matching TRBD2. With 8 bases clipped from V and 6 bases from J, the junction kept 6 bases outside the gene matches. This CDR3 is 12 amino acids long. Germline-derived CDR1 and CDR2 are KGHDR and SFDVKD. The CDR3: CATIGRECEQYF. In nucleotides, the CDR3 is TGTGCCACCATCGGGCGGGAGTGCGAGCAGTACTTC.

Ten or more counts support this clonotype. The J gene is TRBJ1-1, the V gene TRBV27; weak D call: TRBD1 (6 bases). The germline V gene has CDR1 MNHEY and CDR2 SMNVEV (reference sequence). The CDR3 runs 15 residues. The germline V and J ends were trimmed by 7 bases and 4 bases, with 19 bases remaining between them. The CDR3 DNA follows: TGTGCCAGCACCCCTTTGGGGGGCGTAGGCACTGAAGCTTTCTTT. Protein: CASTPLGGVGTEAFF.